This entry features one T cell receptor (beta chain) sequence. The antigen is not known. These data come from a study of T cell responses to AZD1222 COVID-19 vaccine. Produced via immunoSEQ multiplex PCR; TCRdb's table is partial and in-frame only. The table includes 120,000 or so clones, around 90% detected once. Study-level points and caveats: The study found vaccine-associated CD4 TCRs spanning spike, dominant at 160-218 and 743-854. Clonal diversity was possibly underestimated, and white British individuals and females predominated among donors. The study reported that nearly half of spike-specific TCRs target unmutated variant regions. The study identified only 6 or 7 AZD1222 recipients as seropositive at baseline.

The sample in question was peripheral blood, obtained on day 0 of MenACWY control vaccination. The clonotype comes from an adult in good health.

DNA for the CDR3: TGTGCCAGCAGTTTAACGCCCTACGAGCAGTACTTC. Translation: CASSLTPYEQYF. This sequence joins TRBV28 and TRBJ2-7; D remains ambiguous. V lost 2 bases and J lost 2, with 4 bases in between. This CDR3 comprises 12 residues. CDR1 and CDR2 (germline): MDHEN, SYDVKM. Full variable domain (remainder filled in from reference TRBV28 and TRBJ2-7): DVKVTQSSRYLVKRTGEKVFLECVQDMDHENMFWYRQDPGLGLRLIYFSYDVKMKEKGDIPEGYSVSREKKERFSLILESASTNQTSMYLCASSLTPYEQYFGPGTRLTVT.